This T cell receptor beta chain was identified during a study of T-cell memory formation after mild COVID-19. Study findings and constraints: SARS-CoV-2 specificity was not confirmed for second-wave clones peaking on day 37. Clones contracting day 15 to 85 were balanced CD4/CD8; later expanders leaned CD4+. Some SARS-CoV-2-responding clones were already detected in memory before infection.

CDR1 and CDR2 (germline): SNHLY, FYNNEI. This CDR3 is 13 amino acids long. V was pared by 9 bases and J by 4 bases, with 13 bases between. 5'RACE, which relied on constant-segment primers, yielded TCR alpha and TCR beta cDNA libraries carrying sample barcodes and UMIs. TCRdb used MiXCR to reprocess the 5' RACE reads, holding one entry per CDR3 protein. This table holds around 340,000 distinct CDR3 sequences, 10% to 15% found once. A word on this clonotype: Its antigen remains unknown.

This receptor was obtained from a man aged 18 to 29 who had mild COVID-19 (a few samples of this study predate the infection). Cell type and time point are not known. The sequencing input was PBMCs or a T cell subset sorted from them (not recorded which). V is TRBV2 and J is TRBJ1-5; D is undetermined. For the CDR3, the DNA is TGTGCCAGTACCTCATTGGGGAATCAGCCCCAGCATTTT. This codes for CASTSLGNQPQHF. The whole variable domain, remainder taken from reference TRBV2 and TRBJ1-5, is EPEVTQTPSHQVTQMGQEVILRCVPISNHLYFYWYRQILGQKVEFLVSFYNNEISEKSEIFDDQFSVERPDGSNFTLKIRSTKLEDSAMYFCASTSLGNQPQHFGDGTRLSIL.